The 32 T cell receptor beta chains below were found in one sample sequenced in a study of T cell repertoires in cytomegalovirus infection. TCRdb passed the reads through MiXCR, listing each CDR3 protein once. The sample records hundreds of thousands of distinct CDR3 sequences, around 30% being singletons. No antigen is known for these receptors. Sequencing used cultured CD8+ T cells from PBMCs, obtained from culture after CMV antigen stimulation. The origin of the receptors is a human donor in good health (CMV status not recorded). Some clones in this sample may be carry-over from other donors' samples.

There are many counts of this clonotype. The chain employs TRBV18 and TRBJ2-1, with a possible D match to TRBD1 (6 bases). V lost 3 bases to trimming and J lost 5 bases, with 11 bases between them. This CDR3 is built from 14 residues. CDR1 is KGHSH and CDR2 is LQKENI in the germline V gene. The CDR3 DNA follows: TGTGCCAGCTCACCTGGACAGCTACACAATGAGCAGTTCTTC. It encodes CASSPGQLHNEQFF.

This clonotype was observed a few times. It may be a read error: a sequence one base away is much more abundant. The genes are TRBV7-2 and TRBJ1-6; 9 positions agree with TRBD1. Germline lookup yields CDR1 SGHTA and CDR2 FQGNSA. This CDR3 contains 15 residues. CDR3 coding DNA: TGTTCCAGCAGCTTACCGGGACAGGGCCGTTCACCCCTCCACTTT. Its translation: CSSSLPGQGRSPLHF.

This clonotype came up a few times. The J gene is TRBJ2-7, the V gene TRBV10-3, with D possibly TRBD2 on 5 matching bases. The CDR3 sequence is 14 residues long. Germline V gene lookup returns CDR1 ENHRY and CDR2 SYGVKD. Trimming removed 2 bases at V and 3 bases at J, with 11 bases between. CDR3 sequence (DNA): TGTGCCATCAGTGAGGTCGGCGGACTCTACGAGCAGTACGTC. It is translated as CAISEVGGLYEQYV.

The rearrangement joins TRBV28 to TRBJ2-5; 9 bases match TRBD1. The CDR3 loop spans 16 amino acids. V was pared by 3 bases and J by 2 bases, with 7 bases of the junction left unmatched. Looked up from germline, CDR1 is MDHEN and CDR2 is SYDVKM. CDR3 DNA: TGTGCCAGCAGTTTCATCGGGACAGGGAGTCAAGAGACCCAGTACTTC. It translates to CASSFIGTGSQETQYF.

The V and J genes are TRBV4-2 and TRBJ2-3, with D unclear. The germline V gene encodes CDR1 LGHNA and CDR2 YNFKEQ. V was cut by 1 base and J by 4 bases, with 12 bases left in between. This CDR3 has 15 residues. This CDR3 reads CASSQVAMPPDTQYF. CDR3 sequence (DNA): TGTGCCAGCAGCCAAGTCGCCATGCCCCCAGATACGCAGTATTTT.

The chain joins TRBV7-6 to TRBJ2-1; the match to TRBD1 covers 11 bases. Germline values: CDR1 SGHVS, CDR2 FNYEAQ. CDR3 length equals 15 residues. V shed 5 bases and J 6 bases; nucleotides not matched to a gene: 6. CDR3 coding DNA: TGTGCCAGCAGCGGGACAGGGGGTTTTATCAATGAGCAGTTCTTC. It codes for CASSGTGGFINEQFF.

The chain joins TRBV20-1 to TRBJ1-1, with no clear D. The V gene lost 4 bases and the J gene lost 0 bases, with 12 bases spanning the gap. The CDR3 runs to 14 residues. The germline V gene has CDR1 DFQATT and CDR2 SNEGSKA (reference sequence). CDR3 sequence: CSANHLIVNTEAFF. Written as DNA, the CDR3 is TGCAGTGCTAACCACCTAATAGTGAACACTGAAGCTTTCTTT.

There are a few counts of this clonotype. J is TRBJ2-7 and V is TRBV23-1; 8 bases align to TRBD2. TRBV23-1 is assigned to the ORF class and has an uncertain function. CDR3 length equals 17 residues. V was clipped by 3 bases and J by 3 bases; unmatched bases: 13. The CDR3 spells CASSHRQPSGRDYEQYF. CDR3 nucleotides: TGCGCCAGCAGTCACCGGCAGCCATCCGGGAGGGACTACGAGCAGTACTTC.

The chain carries TRBV2 and TRBJ2-3, with 10 bases matching TRBD2. Germline loops: CDR1 SNHLY, CDR2 FYNNEI. The V segment lost 6 bases and the J segment 5 bases; nucleotides outside the gene matches: 14. The CDR3 totals 17 residues. CDR3 DNA: TGTGCCAGCAGGGCCCCCTCGAGCGGGGGGGCGGTAGATACGCAGTATTTT. Its translation is CASRAPSSGGAVDTQYF.

This clonotype was found a few times. The chain joins TRBV6-6 to TRBJ2-2; D call uncertain. Trimming removed 4 bases at V and 6 bases at J, with 9 bases between. Germline CDR1 and CDR2: MNHNY and SVGAGI (reference sequence). CDR3 length: 13 residues. The chain's CDR3 is CASSLRVAGELFF. The CDR3 coding sequence is TGTGCCAGCAGTTTAAGGGTTGCCGGGGAGCTGTTTTTT.

This clonotype was seen at least ten times. The chain carries TRBV28 and TRBJ1-2, with D perhaps TRBD1 (5 bases). The CDR3 length is 17 residues. In germline, CDR1 is MDHEN, CDR2 SYDVKM. The ends were cut back, 5 bases at V and 2 bases at J, with 21 bases in the middle. The CDR3 is CASSAVSGSDSNYGYTF. CDR3 bases: TGTGCCAGCAGTGCAGTTTCGGGGAGTGACAGCAACTATGGCTACACCTTC.

The chain combines TRBV6-5 with TRBJ1-1; TRBD1 might be the D (6 bases). The length of the CDR3 is 15 residues. Germline assignment: CDR1 MNHEY and CDR2 SVGAGI. V was clipped by 0 bases and J by 3 bases, with 11 bases between them. In DNA, the CDR3 is TGTGCCAGCAGTTACTCGGGGGCGCAGTACACTGAAGCTTTCTTT. Translating gives CASSYSGAQYTEAFF.

This clonotype showed up just a few times. The CDR3 spells CATSSSVYYGYTF. CDR3 bases: TGTGCCACCAGCAGTTCGGTTTACTATGGCTACACCTTC. The V and J genes are TRBV15 and TRBJ1-2, with D unresolved. CDR1 is LNHNV, CDR2 YYDKDF, per germline (reference sequence). The V end was cut by 3 bases, the J end by 3 bases, with 8 bases between. The CDR3 spans 13 residues.

The chain couples TRBV28 to TRBJ1-4, with 7 bases aligning to TRBD1. This CDR3 comprises 13 residues. Germline loops: CDR1 MDHEN, CDR2 SYDVKM. J was trimmed by 4 bases and V by 8 bases; bases with no gene match: 4. As DNA, the CDR3 is TGTGCCAGCGGGACAGCGCTTAATGAAAAACTGTTTTTT. This translates into CASGTALNEKLFF.

This clonotype was found many times. The chain links TRBV7-8 to TRBJ1-1; 8 bases match TRBD1. Germline CDR1 SGHVS, CDR2 FQNEAQ. This CDR3 spans 16 amino acids. J gave up 4 bases and V 0 bases, and 7 bases lay outside the gene matches. Here the CDR3 DNA reads TGTGCCAGCAGCTTAGCCCGCGAGACAGGGGCCACTGAAGCTTTCTTT. Its protein product is CASSLARETGATEAFF.

This clonotype has more than one count but fewer than ten. The chain employs TRBV7-6 and TRBJ2-1; 8 bases agree with TRBD1. Germline V gene lookup returns CDR1 SGHVS and CDR2 FNYEAQ. V shed 10 bases and J 4 bases; nucleotides not matched to a gene: 6. The CDR3 has 13 residues. CDR3 sequence: CATQGAGYNEQFF. CDR3 nucleotides: TGTGCCACCCAGGGGGCGGGGTACAATGAGCAGTTCTTC.

This clonotype was detected only a few times. This chain links TRBV19 with TRBJ2-1; the D gene could be TRBD1 or TRBD2 (7 bases each). In germline, CDR1 is LNHDA, CDR2 SQIVND (reference sequence). The CDR3 consists of 16 residues. Trimming pared 4 bases from V and 6 bases from J, leaving 19 bases between. The CDR3 DNA follows: TGTGCCAGTAGTACCCTCTACAGGGGACTACTCAATGAGCAGTTCTTC. Its translation is CASSTLYRGLLNEQFF.

The chain's CDR3 is CATSDSDRPNEQFF. CDR3 nucleotide sequence: TGTGCCACCAGTGATTCCGACAGACCTAATGAGCAGTTCTTC. V gene TRBV24-1 combines with J gene TRBJ2-1; D may be TRBD1 (5 bases). CDR3 length: 14 residues. Germline V gives CDR1 KGHDR, CDR2 SFDVKD. The germline V and J ends were trimmed by 2 bases and 7 bases, with 11 bases remaining between them.

This clonotype came up many times. The chain couples TRBV7-6 to TRBJ2-7; D is possibly TRBD2 (6 bases). Deletions cut 5 bases from V and 0 bases from J, with 17 bases between. CDR3 length: 16 amino acids. CDR1 SGHVS and CDR2 FNYEAQ come from the germline V gene. As DNA, the CDR3 is TGTGCCAGCAGCCGTCCGCGGGCGGGGAGCTCCTACGAGCAGTACTTC. Translating gives CASSRPRAGSSYEQYF.

This clonotype was counted between two and nine times. This rearrangement joins TRBV11-1 to TRBJ1-1; D ambiguous. V gave up 5 bases and J gave up 3 bases, with 16 bases separating them. CDR3 length: 15 amino acids. Germline V gives CDR1 SGHAT, CDR2 FQDESV (reference sequence). The CDR3 DNA is TGTGCCAGCAGCCAGAGCCTTGGTCCCCACACTGAAGCTTTCTTT. It translates to CASSQSLGPHTEAFF.

This clonotype was found many times. This chain links TRBV7-9 with TRBJ2-2, with D possibly matching TRBD1 (5 bases). The CDR3 sequence is 16 residues long. With 2 bases removed from V and 1 base from J, the gap between germline ends came to 11 bases. CDR1 and CDR2 from the germline V gene are SEHNR and FQNEAQ (reference sequence). As DNA, the CDR3 is TGTGCCAGCAGCTTACCCGGACACCTGAACACCGGGGAGCTGTTTTTT. It encodes CASSLPGHLNTGELFF.

This clonotype was counted a few times. The rearrangement uses TRBV5-1 and TRBJ1-1; D gene uncertain. V was cut by 4 bases and J by 12 bases, with 13 bases left in between. The CDR3 extends over 11 amino acids. Looked up from germline, CDR1 is SGHRS and CDR2 is YFSETQ. The CDR3 is CASSLGGESFF. DNA for the CDR3: TGCGCCAGCAGCCTTGGCGGTGAGTCTTTCTTT.

V and J are TRBV29-1 and TRBJ2-5; no firm D call. Germline lookup yields CDR1 SQVTM and CDR2 ANQGSEA. CDR3 size: 12 residues. V was trimmed by 1 base and J by 3 bases, leaving 6 bases between them. CDR3 coding DNA: TGCAGCGTTGAAGTCTGGAAAGAGACCCAGTACTTC. Protein sequence: CSVEVWKETQYF.

A few counts support this clonotype. The J gene is TRBJ2-3, the V gene TRBV2; D may be TRBD1 (5 bases). The germline V and J ends were trimmed by 6 bases and 0 bases, with 13 bases remaining between them. This CDR3 spans 15 amino acids. CDR1 SNHLY and CDR2 FYNNEI come from the germline V gene. In nucleotides, the CDR3 is TGTGCCAGCAGGTATACAGGTTCTAGCACAGATACGCAGTATTTT. Translated: CASRYTGSSTDTQYF.

The chain combines TRBV28 with TRBJ2-2, with a possible D match to TRBD2 (5 bases). V dropped 6 bases and J dropped 2 bases, with 16 bases sitting between them. This CDR3 region has 16 residues. CDR1 is MDHEN, CDR2 SYDVKM, per germline. CDR3 coding DNA: TGTGCCAGCAGCTCCCGACGGGGTGAAAACACCGGGGAGCTGTTTTTT. Its protein product is CASSSRRGENTGELFF.

The chain carries TRBV12-5 and TRBJ2-1; D gene ambiguous. The ends were cut back, 0 bases at V and 8 bases at J, with 5 bases in the middle. Looked up from germline, CDR1 is LGHNT and CDR2 is FRNRAP. The CDR3 is 12 amino acids. CDR3 DNA: TGTGCTAGTGGTTTGGTCCGTGATGAGCAGTTCTTC. This codes for CASGLVRDEQFF.

This clonotype came up a few times. The V gene is TRBV11-1, the J gene TRBJ1-2; possibly TRBD1 for D (5 bases). Trimming cost V 5 bases and J 4 bases, with 17 bases left between them. The CDR3 spans 15 residues. Germline lookup yields CDR1 SGHAT and CDR2 FQDESV (reference sequence). For the CDR3, the DNA is TGTGCCAGCAGCGGCGGGGCAGTGGGTACCTATGGCTACACCTTC. Translation gives CASSGGAVGTYGYTF.

This clonotype showed up just a few times. The chain carries TRBV12-3 or TRBV12-4 and TRBJ2-7; D remains ambiguous. This CDR3 is 14 amino acids long. V gave up 4 bases and J gave up 0 bases, with 10 bases separating them. CDR3 DNA: TGTGCCAGCAGTTCCTGGGCAGACTCCTACGAGCAGTACTTC. Translated, it gives CASSSWADSYEQYF.

V usage is TRBV9 and J usage is TRBJ2-3; unclear D gene. Trimming stripped 3 bases from V and 4 bases from J, with 9 bases between. The CDR3 has 13 residues. CDR1 is SGDLS and CDR2 is YYNGEE in the germline V gene. CDR3 amino acids: CASSGARPDTQYF. The CDR3 coding sequence is TGTGCCAGCAGCGGCGCTAGGCCAGATACGCAGTATTTT.

The chain uses TRBV15 and TRBJ1-1; possibly TRBD1 for D (5 bases). CDR3 size: 17 residues. Germline loops: CDR1 LNHNV, CDR2 YYDKDF (reference sequence). Trimming pared 3 bases from V and 0 bases from J, leaving 17 bases between. The CDR3 loop is CATSSSYAGPMNTEAFF. CDR3 coding DNA: TGTGCCACCAGCAGCTCCTACGCGGGACCGATGAACACTGAAGCTTTCTTT.

The chain carries TRBV4-2 and TRBJ2-2, with a weak D call TRBD1 (5 bases). V was shortened by 1 base and J by 1 base, with 13 bases between the two germline ends. The CDR3 is 17 amino acids. Germline values: CDR1 LGHNA, CDR2 YNFKEQ. CDR3: CASSQGRGIGNTGELFF. The CDR3 nucleotides read TGTGCCAGCAGCCAAGGAAGGGGAATCGGGAACACCGGGGAGCTGTTTTTT.

The V call is TRBV5-4, the J call TRBJ2-4, with 9 bases identical to TRBD1. V trimming: 4 bases; J trimming: 6 bases; junction bases outside the gene matches: 11. The germline V gene encodes CDR1 SGHNT and CDR2 YYREEE (reference sequence). The CDR3 consists of 16 residues. The CDR3 region has the DNA TGTGCCAGCAGCCTGAGGACAGGGGATGTTCCAAACATTCAGTACTTC. It yields the protein CASSLRTGDVPNIQYF.